This section outlines one T cell receptor beta chain sequence together with its context. The whole isolated RNA underwent reverse transcription, so sequencing captured expressed TCRB transcripts. Repertoires were generated with immunoSEQ multiplex PCR, while TCRdb's copy carries only in-frame clones and drops some. The repertoire holds approximately 340,000 clones, with approximately 16% as singletons. The sample is drawn from a study of beta chain features in type 1 diabetes. Over 95% purity was reached by all sorted populations. The CDR3 length is 14 residues. CDR1 and CDR2 (germline): SEHNR, FQNEAQ (reference sequence). V shed 1 base and J shed 2 bases, with 9 bases lying between them.

Sample: naive CD4+ T cells from blood. The sequence derives from a woman aged 18-35 years in good health. The J gene is TRBJ2-7, the V gene TRBV7-9; D is possibly TRBD1 (6 bases). Here the CDR3 reads CASSLEDSPYEQYF. CDR3 coding DNA: TGTGCCAGCAGCTTAGAGGACAGTCCCTACGAGCAGTACTTC. The full variable domain, its missing parts supplied by reference TRBV7-9 and TRBJ2-7, is DTGVSQNPRHKITKRGQNVTFRCDPISEHNRLYWYRQTLGQGPEFLTYFQNEAQLEKSRLLSDRFSAERPKGSFSTLEIQRTEQGDSAMYLCASSLEDSPYEQYFGPGTRLTVT.